This passage covers 18 T cell receptor beta chains from one sample sequenced in a study of Graves' ophthalmopathy and Graves' hyperthyroidism. RNA served as the template for amplifying TCR beta CDR3 regions. HTBI primers served in a first-round RT-PCR, which a second-round multiplex PCR followed. TCRdb fed the multiplex PCR reads into MiXCR, producing one record per CDR3 protein. The sample consists of 680,000 or so distinct CDR3 sequences, approximately 21% of them appearing once. Source material: peripheral blood. The receptors stem from a woman aged 18-35 years with stable Graves' hyperthyroidism. Some clones in this sample may be carry-over from other donors' samples.

This clonotype was counted ten times or more. The CDR3 loop reads CASSLGKRDTIYF. CDR3 sequence (DNA): TGTGCCAGCAGCTTAGGAAAGAGGGACACCATATATTTT. The chain has TRBV7-6 and TRBJ1-3; D uncertain. The V and J ends lost 1 base and 8 bases respectively, with 9 bases between them. The CDR3 extends over 13 amino acids. Germline loops: CDR1 SGHVS, CDR2 FNYEAQ.

At least ten counts were recorded for this clonotype. The rearrangement uses TRBV27 and TRBJ2-4; no clear D. The germline CDR1 and CDR2 sequences are MNHEY and SMNVEV (reference sequence). The CDR3 loop spans 17 amino acids. V was clipped by 6 bases and J by 0 bases, with 18 bases between them. CDR3 bases: TGTGCCAGCAGCCCTGGTCGTGGGCGGTTAGCCAAAAACATTCAGTACTTC. Translation: CASSPGRGRLAKNIQYF.

This clonotype came up many times. The chain joins TRBV19 to TRBJ1-1; possibly TRBD1 for D (6 bases). The V and J ends lost 8 bases and 7 bases respectively, with 23 bases between them. This CDR3 is built from 15 residues. Germline CDR1 is LNHDA and CDR2 is SQIVND (reference sequence). The CDR3 sequence: CASLPGQRTPREAFF. The CDR3 DNA follows: TGTGCCAGTTTGCCGGGACAACGAACCCCACGTGAAGCTTTCTTT.

The chain links TRBV6-5 to TRBJ2-7; D perhaps matches TRBD2 (5 bases). V lost 0 bases and J lost 6, with 9 bases in between. This CDR3 is built from 13 residues. Germline V gene data show CDR1 as MNHEY and CDR2 as SVGAGI. This CDR3 reads CASSYSFGGEQYF. Here the CDR3 DNA reads TGTGCCAGCAGTTACTCGTTCGGAGGCGAGCAGTACTTC.

This clonotype has more than one count but fewer than ten. The CDR3 here is CASSFRAQNTEAFF. The DNA for the CDR3 is TGTGCCAGCAGCTTCCGGGCTCAGAACACTGAAGCTTTCTTT. The chain combines TRBV7-8 with TRBJ1-1; D gene unclear. The germline V and J ends were trimmed by 3 bases and 1 base, with 9 bases remaining between them. This CDR3 is built from 14 residues. Germline CDR1 reads SGHVS; CDR2 reads FQNEAQ.

This clonotype was picked up many times. This sequence joins TRBV7-9 and TRBJ1-2; no definite D call. CDR1 and CDR2 (germline): SEHNR, FQNEAQ (reference sequence). Trimming took off 1 base at V and 8 bases at J, with 14 bases between the two ends. The CDR3 is 14 amino acids. The CDR3 DNA is TGTGCCAGCAGCTTAGATGGAGCCTTATGGGGCTACACCTTC. Translated: CASSLDGALWGYTF. The full variable domain, with the rest looked up from reference TRBV7-9 and TRBJ1-2, is DTGVSQNPRHKITKRGQNVTFRCDPISEHNRLYWYRQTLGQGPEFLTYFQNEAQLEKSRLLSDRFSAERPKGSFSTLEIQRTEQGDSAMYLCASSLDGALWGYTFGSGTRLTVV.

This clonotype was detected ten times or more. The chain has TRBV6-1 and TRBJ1-3; D is possibly TRBD1 (5 bases). The CDR3 loop spans 12 amino acids. Trimming removed 11 bases from V and 7 bases from J, with 15 bases in between. Looked up from germline, CDR1 is MNHNS and CDR2 is SASEGT. The CDR3 coding sequence is TGTGCCGGCCGCAGCTGGGGGAACACCATATATTTT. Protein: CAGRSWGNTIYF.

The sample holds many counts of this clonotype. This chain joins TRBV2 and TRBJ1-1; D perhaps matches TRBD1 (5 bases). CDR1 and CDR2 from the germline V gene are SNHLY and FYNNEI. V was cut by 6 bases and J by 5 bases, with 19 bases left in between. CDR3 length equals 15 residues. The CDR3 sequence: CASRLSGTVGTEAFF. As DNA, the CDR3 is TGTGCCAGCAGGCTTTCGGGGACGGTAGGGACTGAAGCTTTCTTT.

The genes are TRBV6-5 and TRBJ2-2; TRBD2 agrees at 14 bases. Germline values: CDR1 MNHEY, CDR2 SVGAGI. Unmatched junction bases numbered 0, after V lost 0 bases and J lost 6 bases. The CDR3 contains 16 residues. In DNA form, the CDR3 reads TGTGCCAGCAGTTACTCGACTAGCGGGGGGGCCGGGGAGCTGTTTTTT. Translation: CASSYSTSGGAGELFF.

This clonotype was counted between two and nine times. V and J are TRBV20-1 and TRBJ1-5; D perhaps matches TRBD1 (6 bases). The germline CDR1 and CDR2 sequences are DFQATT and SNEGSKA (reference sequence). This CDR3 has 15 residues. V was shortened by 0 bases and J by 9 bases, with 18 bases between the two germline ends. The DNA for the CDR3 is TGCAGTGCTAGAGATTCCCAAGGGGGAGCTCGGCCCCAGCATTTT. This encodes CSARDSQGGARPQHF.

In its sample, this clonotype was seen many times. The chain links TRBV6-2 or TRBV6-3 to TRBJ1-1, with D maybe TRBD1 (6 bases). CDR1 is MNHEY and CDR2 is SVGEGT in the germline V gene. This CDR3 contains 14 residues. Trimming removed 6 bases from V and 4 bases from J, with 15 bases in between. This chain's CDR3 is CASRSGDRSTEAFF. For the CDR3, the DNA is TGTGCCAGCAGATCAGGGGATCGAAGCACTGAAGCTTTCTTT.

The chain links TRBV29-1 to TRBJ2-5; no clear D. Trimming cost V 4 bases and J 4 bases, with 10 bases left between them. This CDR3 has 12 amino acids. The germline V gene has CDR1 SQVTM and CDR2 ANQGSEA. The chain's CDR3 is CSVVVARETQYF. Written as DNA, the CDR3 is TGCAGCGTTGTTGTGGCGCGAGAGACCCAGTACTTC.

This clonotype was counted ten times or more. The chain has TRBV12-3 or TRBV12-4 and TRBJ1-5, with 11 bases lining up with TRBD1. The CDR3 loop spans 15 amino acids. V lost 6 bases to trimming and J lost 5 bases; unmatched junction nucleotides: 6. As DNA, the CDR3 is TGTGCCAGCAGGTCTCCGGGACAGGGGGATCAGCCCCAGCATTTT. This gives the protein CASRSPGQGDQPQHF.

This clonotype was counted ten times or more. The chain carries TRBV19 and TRBJ2-3; possibly TRBD1 or TRBD2 for D (5 bases each). The CDR3 loop spans 12 amino acids. The V gene's germline CDR1 is LNHDA and CDR2 SQIVND (reference sequence). V was shortened by 10 bases and J by 2 bases, with 10 bases between the two germline ends. The CDR3 sequence is CATEGPTDTQYF. CDR3 nucleotides: TGTGCCACCGAGGGGCCCACAGATACGCAGTATTTT.

The sample holds many counts of this clonotype. This chain uses TRBV24-1 with TRBJ2-7, with D possibly matching TRBD2 (6 bases). The CDR3 runs to 15 residues. CDR1 KGHDR and CDR2 SFDVKD come from the germline V gene. Trimming left V 4 bases short and J 2 bases short, with 14 bases between. In nucleotides, the CDR3 is TGTGCCACCAGTGACCGCCGGACGGGAGCCTACGAGCAGTACTTC. Protein: CATSDRRTGAYEQYF.

The V call is TRBV4-2, the J call TRBJ2-1; TRBD2 aligns across 12 bases. V shed 0 bases and J 15 bases; nucleotides not matched to a gene: 9. The CDR3 totals 15 residues. Germline V gene sequence: CDR1 LGHNA, CDR2 YNFKEQ. CDR3 loop: CASSQDPSGRAVPFF. CDR3 coding DNA: TGTGCCAGCAGCCAAGACCCTAGCGGGAGGGCCGTTCCGTTCTTC.

The genes are TRBV29-1 and TRBJ1-1; weak D call: TRBD1 (6 bases). This CDR3 contains 12 residues. V shed 7 bases and J shed 1 base, with 10 bases lying between them. CDR1 and CDR2 from the germline V gene are SQVTM and ANQGSEA. CDR3 in DNA: TGCAGCGGGGGACACTGGAACACTGAAGCTTTCTTT. This encodes CSGGHWNTEAFF.

This chain connects TRBV6-1 to TRBJ1-2; perhaps TRBD1 as D (6 bases). V was shortened by 8 bases and J by 7 bases, with 17 bases between the two germline ends. There are 13 residues in the CDR3. In germline, CDR1 is MNHNS, CDR2 SASEGT. CDR3: CASVRGHMFGYTF. Here the CDR3 DNA reads TGTGCCAGCGTGAGGGGACATATGTTTGGCTACACCTTC.